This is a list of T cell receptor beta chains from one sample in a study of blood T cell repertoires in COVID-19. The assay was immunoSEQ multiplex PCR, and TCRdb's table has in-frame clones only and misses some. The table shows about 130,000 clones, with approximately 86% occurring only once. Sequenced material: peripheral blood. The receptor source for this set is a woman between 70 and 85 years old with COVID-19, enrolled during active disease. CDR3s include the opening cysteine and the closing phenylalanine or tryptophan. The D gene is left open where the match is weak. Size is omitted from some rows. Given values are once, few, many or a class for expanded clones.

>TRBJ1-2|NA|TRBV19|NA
CASRDTRFYGYTF
TGTGCCAGCCGGGACACCCGATTCTATGGCTACACCTTC
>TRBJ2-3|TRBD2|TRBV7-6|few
CASSRRSSGGGTDTQYF
TGTGCCAGCAGCCGCCGCAGTAGCGGGGGGGGCACAGATACGCAGTATTTT
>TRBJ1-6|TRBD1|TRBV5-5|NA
CASSLEDRVNSPLHF
TGTGCCAGCAGCTTGGAGGACAGGGTCAATTCACCCCTCCACTTT
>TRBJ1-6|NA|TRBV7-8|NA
CASSAGGGEHSPLHF
TGTGCCAGCAGCGCTGGGGGAGGGGAGCATTCACCCCTCCACTTT
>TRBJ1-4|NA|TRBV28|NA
CASTGGATNEKLFF
TGTGCCAGCACGGGTGGCGCAACTAATGAAAAACTGTTTTTT
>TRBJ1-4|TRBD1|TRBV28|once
CASSFPGTGSNEKLFF
TGTGCCAGCAGTTTCCCCGGGACAGGGTCTAATGAAAAACTGTTTTTT
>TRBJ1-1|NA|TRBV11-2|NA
CASSLDPGVRTEAFF
TGTGCCAGCAGCTTAGACCCAGGGGTCCGCACTGAAGCTTTCTTT
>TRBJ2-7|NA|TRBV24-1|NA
CATSDSTRGGGYEQYF
TGTGCCACCAGTGACTCAACCAGGGGTGGTGGGTACGAGCAGTACTTC
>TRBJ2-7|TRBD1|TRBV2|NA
CASSEIGGASYEQYF
TGTGCCAGCAGTGAAATAGGGGGCGCCTCCTACGAGCAGTACTTC
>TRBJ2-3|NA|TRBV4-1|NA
CASSQYPWAVGTDTQYF
TGCGCCAGCAGCCAGTACCCCTGGGCCGTCGGTACAGATACGCAGTATTTT
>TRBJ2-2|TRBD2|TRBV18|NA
CASSPLAGANTGELFF
TGTGCCAGCTCACCCTTAGCGGGGGCGAACACCGGGGAGCTGTTTTTT
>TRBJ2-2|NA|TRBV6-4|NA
CASTAHEGTGELFF
TGTGCCAGCACCGCCCACGAGGGCACCGGGGAGCTGTTTTTT
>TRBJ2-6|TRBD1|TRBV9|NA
CASMPGQGAPGANVLTF
TGTGCCAGCATGCCGGGACAGGGGGCCCCTGGGGCCAACGTCCTGACTTTC
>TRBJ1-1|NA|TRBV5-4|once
CASSATLDTEAFF
TGTGCCAGCAGCGCCACTTTGGACACTGAAGCTTTCTTT
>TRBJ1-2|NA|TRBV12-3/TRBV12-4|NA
CASTPDGAGGYTF
TGTGCCAGCACCCCTGACGGAGCTGGGGGCTACACCTTC
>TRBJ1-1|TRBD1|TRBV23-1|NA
CASAISPQGVYEAFF
TGCGCCAGCGCCATTTCCCCCCAGGGGGTTTATGAAGCTTTCTTT
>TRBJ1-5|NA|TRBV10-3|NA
CAISEGGGNQPQHF
TGTGCCATCAGTGAGGGCGGGGGCAATCAGCCCCAGCATTTT
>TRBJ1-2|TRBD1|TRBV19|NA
CASSMQGAFYYGYTF
TGTGCCAGTAGTATGCAGGGGGCATTTTATTATGGCTACACCTTC
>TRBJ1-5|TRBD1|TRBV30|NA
CAWSVLQGGNQPQHF
TGTGCCTGGAGTGTACTTCAGGGGGGCAATCAGCCCCAGCATTTT
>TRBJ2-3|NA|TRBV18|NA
CASSPPAGGRTDTQYF
TGTGCCAGCTCACCACCGGCCGGGGGGCGCACAGATACGCAGTATTTT
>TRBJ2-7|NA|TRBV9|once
CASSQTQGEGEQYF
TGTGCCAGCAGCCAAACACAGGGCGAAGGCGAGCAGTACTTC
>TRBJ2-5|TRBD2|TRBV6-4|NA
CASSDSRLAGGPGETQYF
TGTGCCAGCAGTGACTCGAGACTAGCGGGGGGGCCGGGGGAGACCCAGTACTTC
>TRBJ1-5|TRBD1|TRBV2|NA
CASSGQAHNQPQHF
TGTGCCAGCAGCGGACAGGCACACAATCAGCCCCAGCATTTT
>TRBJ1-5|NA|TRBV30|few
CAWSVRRGGGNQPQHF
TGTGCCTGGAGTGTACGAAGGGGTGGAGGCAATCAGCCCCAGCATTTT
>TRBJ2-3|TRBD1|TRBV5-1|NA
CASSLRTGEGTDTQYF
TGCGCCAGCAGCCTCCGGACAGGGGAAGGAACAGATACGCAGTATTTT
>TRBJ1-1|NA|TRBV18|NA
CASSRNGQNILNTEAFF
TGTGCCAGCTCACGGAACGGACAGAACATCTTGAACACTGAAGCTTTCTTT
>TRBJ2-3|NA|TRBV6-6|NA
CASSYIGAADTQYF
TGTGCCAGCAGTTACATCGGTGCCGCAGATACGCAGTATTTT
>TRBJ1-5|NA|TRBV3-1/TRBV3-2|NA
CASSPQANQPQHF
TGTGCCAGCAGCCCTCAGGCTAATCAGCCCCAGCATTTT
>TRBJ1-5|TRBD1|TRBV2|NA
CASSQSTGGNQPQHF
TGTGCCAGCAGCCAATCGACAGGGGGCAATCAGCCCCAGCATTTT
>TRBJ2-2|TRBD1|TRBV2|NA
CASIRDRKNTGELFF
TGTGCCAGCATCAGGGACAGAAAGAACACCGGGGAGCTGTTTTTT
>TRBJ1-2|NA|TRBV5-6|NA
CASSPPRGDYGYTF
TGTGCCAGCAGTCCCCCACGGGGGGACTATGGCTACACCTTC
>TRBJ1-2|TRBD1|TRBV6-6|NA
CASSPWGTAVYNYGYTF
TGTGCCAGCAGTCCCTGGGGGACAGCCGTCTACAACTATGGCTACACCTTC
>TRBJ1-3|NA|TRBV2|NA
CASSETAGNTIYF
TGTGCCAGCAGTGAGACAGCTGGAAACACCATATATTTT
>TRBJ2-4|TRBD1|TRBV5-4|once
CASSPGQGALNIQYF
TGTGCCAGCAGTCCGGGACAGGGGGCGTTAAACATTCAGTACTTC
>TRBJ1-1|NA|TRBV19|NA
CASMNSLMNTEAFF
TGTGCCAGTATGAACAGTTTAATGAACACTGAAGCTTTCTTT